Included here is one T cell receptor beta chain sequence, with context. The data are from a study of T cells in Graves' hyperthyroidism and ophthalmopathy. TCR beta CDR3 regions were amplified from RNA. RT-PCR in the first round (using the HTBI primer set) targeted the TCR CDR3. TCRdb passed the multiplex PCR reads through MiXCR, listing each CDR3 protein once. The sample includes around 300,000 distinct CDR3 sequences, around 22% of them seen just once. CDR1 MNHEY and CDR2 SMNVEV come from the germline V gene (reference sequence). The J segment lost 4 bases and the V segment lost 2 bases, leaving 5 bases of the junction unmatched. This CDR3 has 15 amino acids.

Sequenced material: blood. The V call is TRBV27, the J call TRBJ2-5, with 9 bases that match TRBD1. This receptor was taken from a man aged 25 to 40 with Graves' ophthalmopathy. DNA for the CDR3: TGTGCCAGCAGTTTAACCGGGACAGGGACAGAGACCCAGTACTTC. Translation gives CASSLTGTGTETQYF.